This entry is about one T cell receptor beta chain. Deletions cut 0 bases from V and 4 bases from J, with 7 bases between. Germline V gene data show CDR1 as SGHRS and CDR2 as YFSETQ. The CDR3 length is 13 residues. The data were taken from a study of control samples from healthy donors and cancer patients. Using immunoSEQ multiplex PCR, the repertoire was profiled, and TCRdb retains in-frame clones only, with some absent. The sample features about 190,000 clones, with under 2.5% in its top ten. The chain has TRBV5-1 and TRBJ2-5, with a weak D call TRBD1 (5 bases). This TCR was sampled from a woman aged 30 to 39 in good health. The sequenced sample consisted of blood. The CDR3 DNA follows: TGCGCCAGCAGCTTGGATAGGGGAGAGACCCAGTACTTC. Protein: CASSLDRGETQYF.